The present TCR beta chain was sequenced within a study of CD8 T cell repertoires and HIV-1 epitope variants. About the research overall: T cells were stimulated with Twenty-five Gag and Nef peptides separately. Controls were a CMV, EBV and flu pool, Ebola AY9, and no peptide. Epitopes were three Gag families plus Nef HW9 and YT9. Study-wide points: Of 8 or 9 antigen-specific beta clonotypes, 5 or 6 appeared to cross-react with escape variants.

Only in-frame clones appear in the TCRdb table, and some are missing; sequencing was by immunoSEQ multiplex PCR. The sample contains approximately 4,000 clones, about two thirds of which appear only once. A remark on this clone: Its cognate antigen is unknown.

The specimen was cultured CD8+ T cells derived from PBMCs. This receptor was taken from a male donor with HIV.

Here the CDR3 reads CASSYSVGSNQPQHF. The CDR3, as DNA: TGTGCCAGCAGTTACTCGGTCGGCAGTAATCAGCCCCAGCATTTT. This sequence joins TRBV6-5 and TRBJ1-5; no reliable D call. Trimming stripped 0 bases from V and 4 bases from J, with 10 bases between. CDR1 and CDR2 (germline): MNHEY, SVGAGI. The CDR3 is made up of 15 amino acids.